Listed below are T cell receptor beta chains from one sample, sequenced in a study of T cell responses to AZD1222 COVID-19 vaccine. TCRdb's copy holds only in-frame clones and misses some; the assay was immunoSEQ multiplex PCR. The repertoire has about 140,000 clones, about 89% of them found once; the top ten carry over 3.5%. The input for sequencing was peripheral blood, taken on day 0 of AZD1222 vaccination. The receptors originated from an adult in good health. Both conserved end residues are part of each CDR3. Each record gives: J gene, V gene, D gene, clone size, CDR3 DNA, CDR3 protein. A D gene is named only where the DNA matches it firmly. For some rows the clone size is stated as once, few or many, or as a class when expanded; others skip it.

J gene: TRBJ2-3
V gene: TRBV30
D gene: -
clone size: -
CDR3 DNA: TGTGCCTGGACCCAGCGGCACACAGATACGCAGTATTTT
CDR3 protein: CAWTQRHTDTQYF

J gene: TRBJ2-5
V gene: TRBV3-1/TRBV3-2
D gene: TRBD1
clone size: once
CDR3 DNA: TGTGCCAGCAGCCAAGATGGGGACAGGCAAGAGACCCAGTACTTC
CDR3 protein: CASSQDGDRQETQYF

J gene: TRBJ2-2
V gene: TRBV30
D gene: -
clone size: -
CDR3 DNA: TGTGCCTGGACCCCGGCTAGCCGAGACACCGGGGAGCTGTTTTTT
CDR3 protein: CAWTPASRDTGELFF

J gene: TRBJ1-4
V gene: TRBV6-5
D gene: -
clone size: -
CDR3 DNA: TGTGCCAGCAGTTACTCTTGGAATGAAAAACTGTTTTTT
CDR3 protein: CASSYSWNEKLFF

J gene: TRBJ1-1
V gene: TRBV7-9
D gene: -
clone size: once
CDR3 DNA: TGTGCCAGCAGCTCAACCAGAGGGACAACCCCGAACACTGAAGCTTTCTTT
CDR3 protein: CASSSTRGTTPNTEAFF

J gene: TRBJ1-5
V gene: TRBV19
D gene: TRBD1
clone size: -
CDR3 DNA: TGTGCCAGTAATGGGAGACAGGGCTCAAATCAGCCCCAGCATTTT
CDR3 protein: CASNGRQGSNQPQHF

J gene: TRBJ1-2
V gene: TRBV10-3
D gene: -
clone size: -
CDR3 DNA: TGTGCCATCAGTTCGGGGGGAGCCGTCAATGGCTACACCTTC
CDR3 protein: CAISSGGAVNGYTF

J gene: TRBJ1-4
V gene: TRBV10-2
D gene: -
clone size: -
CDR3 DNA: TGCGCCAGCAGTGATTCACAAAGCTTTAATGAAAAACTGTTTTTT
CDR3 protein: CASSDSQSFNEKLFF

J gene: TRBJ2-2
V gene: TRBV19
D gene: TRBD1
clone size: -
CDR3 DNA: TGTGCCAGTAGTATCATGGGACAGATTGACACCGGGGAGCTGTTTTTT
CDR3 protein: CASSIMGQIDTGELFF

J gene: TRBJ1-1
V gene: TRBV2
D gene: -
clone size: -
CDR3 DNA: TGTGCCAGCTTTGCACCTCGCATGAACACTGAAGCTTTCTTT
CDR3 protein: CASFAPRMNTEAFF

J gene: TRBJ1-2
V gene: TRBV6-5
D gene: -
clone size: -
CDR3 DNA: TGTGCCAGCAGAGCCCCGAGAGTCTATGGCTACACCTTC
CDR3 protein: CASRAPRVYGYTF

J gene: TRBJ2-1
V gene: TRBV28
D gene: TRBD2
clone size: -
CDR3 DNA: TGTGCCAGCAGCCGGGGACTACCTGACAATGAGCAGTTCTTC
CDR3 protein: CASSRGLPDNEQFF

J gene: TRBJ1-2
V gene: TRBV5-5
D gene: -
clone size: -
CDR3 DNA: TGTGCCAGCAGAAATTTGGGGGCTGCGTTTAACTATGGCTACACCTTC
CDR3 protein: CASRNLGAAFNYGYTF

J gene: TRBJ2-1
V gene: TRBV18
D gene: TRBD1
clone size: -
CDR3 DNA: TGTGCCAGCTCATTACAGACAGGGCGTTACAATGAGCAGTTCTTC
CDR3 protein: CASSLQTGRYNEQFF

J gene: TRBJ1-5
V gene: TRBV19
D gene: -
clone size: once
CDR3 DNA: TGTGCCACACATCAGCGGTTGGGGGACAATCAGCCCCAGCATTTT
CDR3 protein: CATHQRLGDNQPQHF

J gene: TRBJ2-1
V gene: TRBV13
D gene: TRBD1
clone size: -
CDR3 DNA: TGTGCCAGCAGCCGACAGGGAGGGACAGGGTTCCTTGAGCAGTTCTTC
CDR3 protein: CASSRQGGTGFLEQFF

J gene: TRBJ1-1
V gene: TRBV28
D gene: -
clone size: -
CDR3 DNA: TGTGCCAGCAGGCCGCCCACAGGGCCGAACACTGAAGCTTTCTTT
CDR3 protein: CASRPPTGPNTEAFF

J gene: TRBJ2-1
V gene: TRBV6-4
D gene: TRBD2
clone size: -
CDR3 DNA: TGTGCCAGCAGTCCAATAGCGGGGGCGGAGAATGAGCAGTTCTTC
CDR3 protein: CASSPIAGAENEQFF

J gene: TRBJ2-1
V gene: TRBV7-6
D gene: -
clone size: -
CDR3 DNA: TGTGCCAGCAGCTTAGCGAGGAGAAACACCAATGAGCAGTTCTTC
CDR3 protein: CASSLARRNTNEQFF

J gene: TRBJ2-1
V gene: TRBV7-9
D gene: TRBD2
clone size: -
CDR3 DNA: TGTGCCAGCAGCGGACTAGCGGAGACCTACAATGAGCAGTTCTTC
CDR3 protein: CASSGLAETYNEQFF

J gene: TRBJ1-2
V gene: TRBV6-5
D gene: -
clone size: -
CDR3 DNA: TGTGCCAGCAGTTACGACAGCTACTATGGCTACACCTTC
CDR3 protein: CASSYDSYYGYTF

J gene: TRBJ1-1
V gene: TRBV12-3/TRBV12-4
D gene: -
clone size: once
CDR3 DNA: TGTGCCAGCAGTTTAAGGGATAACACTGAAGCTTTCTTT
CDR3 protein: CASSLRDNTEAFF

J gene: TRBJ2-3
V gene: TRBV6-5
D gene: -
clone size: -
CDR3 DNA: TGTGCCAGCAGTTACCAAGGAGCGGGAGATACGCAGTATTTT
CDR3 protein: CASSYQGAGDTQYF

J gene: TRBJ2-1
V gene: TRBV7-6
D gene: -
clone size: -
CDR3 DNA: TGTGCCAGCAGCCCCGTCGGGGGACTCCCGGGAGATGAGCAGTTCTTC
CDR3 protein: CASSPVGGLPGDEQFF

J gene: TRBJ1-5
V gene: TRBV7-9
D gene: TRBD1
clone size: -
CDR3 DNA: TGTGCCAGCAGCAGGACAGGCGATCAGCCCCAGCATTTT
CDR3 protein: CASSRTGDQPQHF

J gene: TRBJ1-5
V gene: TRBV19
D gene: TRBD1
clone size: -
CDR3 DNA: TGTGCCAGTAATTCGGGGACAGGGGTCAATCAGCCCCAGCATTTT
CDR3 protein: CASNSGTGVNQPQHF